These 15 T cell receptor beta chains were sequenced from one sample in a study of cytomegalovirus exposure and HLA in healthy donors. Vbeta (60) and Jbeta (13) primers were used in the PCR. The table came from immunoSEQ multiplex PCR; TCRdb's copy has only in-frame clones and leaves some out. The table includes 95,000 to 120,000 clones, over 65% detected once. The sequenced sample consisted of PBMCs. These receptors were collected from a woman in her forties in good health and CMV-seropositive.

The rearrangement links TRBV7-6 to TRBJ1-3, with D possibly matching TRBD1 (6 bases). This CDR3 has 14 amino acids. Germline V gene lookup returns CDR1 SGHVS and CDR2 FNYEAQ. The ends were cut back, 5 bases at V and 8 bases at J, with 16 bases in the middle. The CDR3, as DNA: TGTGCCAGCAGCCCAGGGGCCCAAGGACACACCATATATTTT. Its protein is CASSPGAQGHTIYF.

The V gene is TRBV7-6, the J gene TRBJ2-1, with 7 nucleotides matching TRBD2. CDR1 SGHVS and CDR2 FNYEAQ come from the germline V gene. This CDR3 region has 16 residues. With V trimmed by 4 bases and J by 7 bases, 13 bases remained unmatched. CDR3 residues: CASSSSPAGTVNEQFF. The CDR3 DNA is TGTGCCAGCAGCTCCAGCCCAGCGGGGACCGTGAATGAGCAGTTCTTC.

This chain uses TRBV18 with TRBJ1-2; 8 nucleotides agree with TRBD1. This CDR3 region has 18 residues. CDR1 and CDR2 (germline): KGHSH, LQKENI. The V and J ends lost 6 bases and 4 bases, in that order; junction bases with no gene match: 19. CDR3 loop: CASSHSTGTGQAIYGYTF. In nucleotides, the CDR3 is TGTGCCAGCTCCCACTCGACGGGGACGGGACAGGCCATCTATGGCTACACCTTC.

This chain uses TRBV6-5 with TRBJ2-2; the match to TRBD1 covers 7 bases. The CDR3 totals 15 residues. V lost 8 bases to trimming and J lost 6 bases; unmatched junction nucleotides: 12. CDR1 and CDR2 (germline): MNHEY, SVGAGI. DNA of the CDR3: TGTGCCAGCCTCCGGACAGGATCGGTTTCCGGGGAGCTGTTTTTT. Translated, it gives CASLRTGSVSGELFF.

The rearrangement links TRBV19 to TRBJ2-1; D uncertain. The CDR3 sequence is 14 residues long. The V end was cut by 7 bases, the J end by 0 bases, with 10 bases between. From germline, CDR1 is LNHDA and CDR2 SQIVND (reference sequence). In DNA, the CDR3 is TGTGCCAGTAATGACTTCTACTCCTACAATGAGCAGTTCTTC. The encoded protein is CASNDFYSYNEQFF.

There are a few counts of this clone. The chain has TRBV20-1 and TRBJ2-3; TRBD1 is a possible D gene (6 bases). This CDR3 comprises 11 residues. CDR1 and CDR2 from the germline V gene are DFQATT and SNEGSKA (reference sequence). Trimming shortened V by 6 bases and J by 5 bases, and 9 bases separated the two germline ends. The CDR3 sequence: CSATRGDTQYF. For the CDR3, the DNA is TGCAGTGCAACCAGGGGAGATACGCAGTATTTT.

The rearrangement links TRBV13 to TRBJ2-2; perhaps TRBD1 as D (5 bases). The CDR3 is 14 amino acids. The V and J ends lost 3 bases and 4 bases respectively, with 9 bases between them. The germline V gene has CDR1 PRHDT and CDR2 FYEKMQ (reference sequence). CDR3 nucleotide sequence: TGTGCCAGCAGCTTGCAAACAGGCACCGGGGAGCTGTTTTTT. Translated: CASSLQTGTGELFF.

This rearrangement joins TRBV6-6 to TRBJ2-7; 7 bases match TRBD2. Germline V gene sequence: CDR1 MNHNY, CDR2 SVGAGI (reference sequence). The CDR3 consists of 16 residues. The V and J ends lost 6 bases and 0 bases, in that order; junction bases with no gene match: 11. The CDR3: CASRSGTGVISYEQYF. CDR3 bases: TGTGCCAGCAGAAGCGGGACGGGGGTGATCTCCTACGAGCAGTACTTC.

CDR3 residues: CASSADRDRIYGYTF. The CDR3, as DNA: TGTGCCAGCAGCGCGGACCGGGACAGAATTTATGGCTACACCTTC. The J gene is TRBJ1-2, the V gene TRBV9; 7 positions agree with TRBD1. The CDR3 sequence is 15 residues long. The J segment lost 5 bases and the V segment lost 3 bases, leaving 10 bases of the junction unmatched. Per the germline V gene, CDR1 is SGDLS and CDR2 is YYNGEE.

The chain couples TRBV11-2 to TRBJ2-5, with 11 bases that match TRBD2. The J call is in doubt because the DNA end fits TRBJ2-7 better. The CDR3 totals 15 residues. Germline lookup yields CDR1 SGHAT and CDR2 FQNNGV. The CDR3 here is CASSTRLAGSSEQYF. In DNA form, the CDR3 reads TGTGCCAGCTCTACTCGACTAGCGGGGAGTAGCGAGCAGTACTTC.

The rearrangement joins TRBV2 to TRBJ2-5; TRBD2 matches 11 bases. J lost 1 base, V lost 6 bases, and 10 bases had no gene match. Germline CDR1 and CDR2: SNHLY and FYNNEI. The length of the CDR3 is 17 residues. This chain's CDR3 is CASSEGPSGGPQETQYF. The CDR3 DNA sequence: TGTGCCAGCAGCGAGGGACCTAGCGGGGGGCCCCAAGAGACCCAGTACTTC.

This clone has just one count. CDR3 sequence reads: CASRTYGLANTGELFF. The CDR3 nucleotides are TGTGCAAGTCGCACCTACGGACTAGCTAATACCGGGGAGCTGTTTTTT. V and J are TRBV12-2 and TRBJ2-2; TRBD2 is taken as the D call from the table, unchecked against the DNA. TRBV12-2 is termed a pseudogene. The CDR3 runs to 16 residues.

The CDR3 region is CASSLAGFYNEQFF. As DNA, the CDR3 is TGTGCCAGCAGTCTAGCGGGTTTCTACAATGAGCAGTTCTTC. The chain joins TRBV6-6 to TRBJ2-1, with 8 bases that match TRBD2. The CDR3 runs 14 residues. Unmatched junction bases numbered 3, after V lost 5 bases and J lost 3 bases. From germline, CDR1 is MNHNY and CDR2 SVGAGI (reference sequence).

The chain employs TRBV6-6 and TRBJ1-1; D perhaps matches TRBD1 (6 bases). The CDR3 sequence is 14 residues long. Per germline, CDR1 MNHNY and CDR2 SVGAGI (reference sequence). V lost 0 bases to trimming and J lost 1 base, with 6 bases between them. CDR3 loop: CASSYSTGNTEAFF. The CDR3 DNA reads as TGTGCCAGCAGTTACTCGACAGGGAACACTGAAGCTTTCTTT.

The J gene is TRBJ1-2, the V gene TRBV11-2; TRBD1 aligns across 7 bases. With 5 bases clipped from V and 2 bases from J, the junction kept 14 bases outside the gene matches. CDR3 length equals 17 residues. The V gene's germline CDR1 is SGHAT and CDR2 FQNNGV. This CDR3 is CASSSPQGQQGNYGYTF. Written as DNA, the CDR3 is TGTGCCAGCAGCAGCCCCCAGGGCCAACAGGGGAACTATGGCTACACCTTC.